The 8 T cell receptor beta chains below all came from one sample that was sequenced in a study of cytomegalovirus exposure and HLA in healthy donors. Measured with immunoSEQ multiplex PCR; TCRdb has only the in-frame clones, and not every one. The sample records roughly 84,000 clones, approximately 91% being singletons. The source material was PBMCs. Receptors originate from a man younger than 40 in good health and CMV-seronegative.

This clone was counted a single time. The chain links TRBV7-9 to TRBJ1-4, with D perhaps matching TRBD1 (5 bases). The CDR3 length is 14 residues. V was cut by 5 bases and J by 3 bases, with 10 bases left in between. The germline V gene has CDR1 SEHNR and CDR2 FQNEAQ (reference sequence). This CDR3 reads CASSNRQSNEKLFF. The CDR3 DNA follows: TGTGCCAGCAGCAACCGACAGTCTAATGAAAAACTGTTTTTT.

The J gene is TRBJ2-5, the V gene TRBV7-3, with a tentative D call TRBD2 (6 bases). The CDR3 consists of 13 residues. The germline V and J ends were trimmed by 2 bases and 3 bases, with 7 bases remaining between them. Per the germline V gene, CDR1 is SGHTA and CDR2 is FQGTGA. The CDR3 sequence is CASSLPGEETQYF. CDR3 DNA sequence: TGTGCCAGCAGCTTACCGGGAGAAGAGACCCAGTACTTC.

The CDR3 reads CASSYERGSLNTEAFF. DNA of the CDR3: TGTGCCAGCAGTTACGAAAGGGGGAGTCTGAACACTGAAGCTTTCTTT. The chain recombines TRBV6-6 with TRBJ1-1; perhaps TRBD1 as D (6 bases). CDR3 length: 16 residues. Trimming removed 2 bases from V and 0 bases from J, with 13 bases in between. The V gene's germline CDR1 is MNHNY and CDR2 SVGAGI (reference sequence).

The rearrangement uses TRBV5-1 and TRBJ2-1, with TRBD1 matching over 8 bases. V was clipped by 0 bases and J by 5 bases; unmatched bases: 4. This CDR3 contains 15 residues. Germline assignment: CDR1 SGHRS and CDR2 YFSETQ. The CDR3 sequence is CASSLAVTGDNEQFF. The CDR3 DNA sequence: TGCGCCAGCAGCTTGGCTGTGACAGGGGACAATGAGCAGTTCTTC.

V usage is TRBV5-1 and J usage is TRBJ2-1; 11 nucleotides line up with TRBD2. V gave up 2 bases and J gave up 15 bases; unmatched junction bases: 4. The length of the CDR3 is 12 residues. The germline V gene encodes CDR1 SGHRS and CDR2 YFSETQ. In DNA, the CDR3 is TGCGCCAGCAGCTTCACCGGGACTAGCGGGTTCTTC. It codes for CASSFTGTSGFF.

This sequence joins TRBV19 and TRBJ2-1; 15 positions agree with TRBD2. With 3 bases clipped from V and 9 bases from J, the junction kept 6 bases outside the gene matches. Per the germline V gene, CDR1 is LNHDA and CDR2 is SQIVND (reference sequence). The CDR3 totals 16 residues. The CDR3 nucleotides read TGTGCCAGTAGTATCCGGACTAGCGGGGGGGCCGGTGAGCAGTTCTTC. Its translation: CASSIRTSGGAGEQFF. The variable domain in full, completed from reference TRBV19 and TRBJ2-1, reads DGGITQSPKYLFRKEGQNVTLSCEQNLNHDAMYWYRQDPGQGLRLIYYSQIVNDFQKGDIAEGYSVSREKKESFPLTVTSAQKNPTAFYLCASSIRTSGGAGEQFFGPGTRLTVL.

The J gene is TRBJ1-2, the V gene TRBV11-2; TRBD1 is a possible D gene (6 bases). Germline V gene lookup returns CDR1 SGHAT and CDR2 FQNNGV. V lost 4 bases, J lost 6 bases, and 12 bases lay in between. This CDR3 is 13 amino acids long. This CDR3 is CASSSGYRDGYTF. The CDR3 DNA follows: TGTGCCAGCAGCTCGGGGTACAGGGATGGCTACACCTTC.

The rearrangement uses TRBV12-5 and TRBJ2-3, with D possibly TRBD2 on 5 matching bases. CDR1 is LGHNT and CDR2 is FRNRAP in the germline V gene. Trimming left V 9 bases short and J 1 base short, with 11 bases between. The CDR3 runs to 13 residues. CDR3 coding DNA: TGTGCTAGCGCGCCGGAGGGCACAGATACGCAGTATTTT. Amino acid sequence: CASAPEGTDTQYF.